This T cell receptor (beta chain) was profiled in a study of regulatory T cells in long-lasting Graves disease. In building TCR beta libraries, iRepertoire HTBI primers were used together with Arm-PCR of CDR3 regions. TCRdb re-derived calls from the multiplex PCR reads in MiXCR, one entry per CDR3 protein. Found here are approximately 400,000 distinct CDR3 sequences, 20% to 25% of them singletons; the top ten hold approximately 27%. The time point: persistent/refractory GD, antithyroid drugs over 5 years with positive TRAb. PBMC RNA was the source of the TCR library. Per germline, CDR1 SGHDT and CDR2 YYEEEE. The CDR3 has 14 residues. With V trimmed by 1 base and J by 1 base, 2 bases remained unmatched.

The J gene is TRBJ2-7, the V gene TRBV5-6; TRBD2 matches at 7 bases. The material sequenced was peripheral blood mononuclear cells (PBMCs), taken when the disease was refractory, from a patient treated with antithyroid drugs. This sequence was found in a woman in her 40s with Graves disease. The CDR3 sequence is CASSLSGTSYEQYF. In nucleotides, the CDR3 is TGTGCCAGCAGCTTGAGCGGGACGTCCTACGAGCAGTACTTC.